This T cell receptor beta chain was captured in a study of blood T cell repertoires in COVID-19. CDR1 and CDR2 (germline): SGHTA, FQGNSA. V was trimmed by 2 bases and J by 1 base, leaving 8 bases between them. This CDR3 contains 14 residues. Sequencing was performed with immunoSEQ multiplex PCR; in TCRdb, only in-frame clones are kept and a portion is missing. This repertoire shows about 130,000 clones, around 83% found once; its top ten account for around 3.2%. This chain links TRBV7-2 with TRBJ2-5; D is possibly TRBD1 (6 bases). This receptor was taken from a woman of 80 years or more with COVID-19, enrolled during active disease. Sequences were obtained from peripheral blood. CDR3 amino acids: CASSLSRGQETQYF. CDR3 sequence (DNA): TGTGCCAGCAGCTTATCCAGGGGCCAAGAGACCCAGTACTTC.